The 22 T cell receptor beta chains below were found in one sample sequenced in a study of neurological immune-mediated disorders. TCRdb passed the 5' RACE reads through MiXCR, listing each CDR3 protein once. Counted here are roughly 75,000 distinct CDR3 sequences, around 2.6% occurring once; the ten biggest clones make up roughly 1.2%. The source material was PBMCs. These receptors were obtained from a woman in her twenties or thirties with multiple sclerosis.

This clonotype was seen repeatedly, ten times or more. This chain links TRBV12-3 or TRBV12-4 with TRBJ2-7; 7 positions agree with TRBD2. V gave up 3 bases and J gave up 5 bases; unmatched junction bases: 7. This CDR3 comprises 14 residues. This CDR3 is CASSFRGSVDEQYF. CDR3 nucleotide sequence: TGTGCCAGCAGTTTCCGCGGGAGCGTCGACGAGCAGTACTTC.

This clonotype appeared many times. V usage is TRBV15 and J usage is TRBJ2-1; D ambiguous. The V end was cut by 5 bases, the J end by 0 bases, with 14 bases between. This CDR3 has 16 amino acids. Germline CDR1 reads LNHNV; CDR2 reads YYDKDF (reference sequence). CDR3 nucleotide sequence: TGTGCCACCAGCCGTCGACTTGTTAGCTCCTACAATGAGCAGTTCTTC. Translated, it gives CATSRRLVSSYNEQFF.

This clonotype was observed at least ten times. The rearrangement links TRBV12-3 or TRBV12-4 to TRBJ2-7, with a possible D match to TRBD2 (6 bases). The CDR3 totals 12 residues. V dropped 4 bases and J dropped 9 bases, with 13 bases sitting between them. The chain's CDR3 is CASSSPGGGQYF. The CDR3 region has the DNA TGTGCCAGCAGTTCTCCCGGGGGAGGGCAGTACTTC.

This clonotype was recorded a few times. The rearrangement joins TRBV7-8 to TRBJ1-5, with D hard to call. Germline V gene data show CDR1 as SGHVS and CDR2 as FQNEAQ. The CDR3 contains 13 residues. The ends were cut back, 1 base at V and 6 bases at J, with 7 bases in the middle. CDR3 loop: CASSLVWGQPQHF. The CDR3, as DNA: TGTGCCAGCAGCTTAGTCTGGGGTCAGCCCCAGCATTTT.

This clonotype showed up many times. The chain employs TRBV20-1 and TRBJ1-5; 7 bases map to TRBD1. The CDR3 length is 14 residues. The germline V gene has CDR1 DFQATT and CDR2 SNEGSKA (reference sequence). V shed 3 bases and J 5 bases; nucleotides not matched to a gene: 7. CDR3 amino acids: CSASSQGGYQPQHF. CDR3 nucleotide sequence: TGCAGTGCTAGTAGTCAGGGGGGATATCAGCCCCAGCATTTT.

This clonotype was counted ten times or more. CDR3 bases: TGTGCCAGCAGTTACTCGGGACTAGCGGTTAACAATGAGCAGTTCTTC. Residues: CASSYSGLAVNNEQFF. This chain joins TRBV6-6 and TRBJ2-1; 11 nucleotides agree with TRBD2. Per germline, CDR1 MNHNY and CDR2 SVGAGI (reference sequence). The CDR3 totals 16 residues. After removal of 0 bases from V and 5 bases from J, the junction contained 3 bases not matched to a gene.

Many counts were recorded for this clonotype. This chain uses TRBV12-3 or TRBV12-4 with TRBJ1-1; D gene uncertain. This CDR3 has 13 amino acids. V was clipped by 7 bases and J by 1 base, with 10 bases between them. CDR3 protein: CASTFIANTEAFF. CDR3 in DNA: TGTGCCAGCACCTTCATAGCGAACACTGAAGCTTTCTTT.

The chain carries TRBV12-3 or TRBV12-4 and TRBJ1-1; the match to TRBD1 covers 7 bases. Trimming took 5 bases from V and 4 from J; bases not matched to a gene: 4. CDR3 length: 13 amino acids. As DNA, the CDR3 is TGTGCCAGCAGTGGACAGGCGGGCACTGAAGCTTTCTTT. Encoded protein: CASSGQAGTEAFF.

This clonotype is termed medium-sized (0.01 to 0.1%). The genes are TRBV20-1 and TRBJ2-5; TRBD2 aligns across 7 bases. CDR1 is DFQATT, CDR2 SNEGSKA, per germline (reference sequence). CDR3 size: 16 residues. The trim removed 1 base at V and 5 bases at J, leaving 13 bases unmatched. In DNA form, the CDR3 reads TGCAGTGCTAGAGTTGCGGCTAGCGGAATGGGGGAGACCCAGTACTTC. Translation: CSARVAASGMGETQYF.

This clonotype was detected ten times or more. The chain combines TRBV12-3 or TRBV12-4 with TRBJ1-4, with D uncertain. This CDR3 is built from 14 residues. V lost 3 bases and J lost 8, with 13 bases in between. The CDR3 bases are TGTGCCAGCAGTTTCCTTGGAGCGGCCGAAAAACTGTTTTTT. Protein: CASSFLGAAEKLFF.

Many counts were recorded for this clonotype. In DNA, the CDR3 is TGTGCCAGCCGGTTGAGCGTCGGGGAGACCCAGTACTTC. Its translation is CASRLSVGETQYF. This chain links TRBV7-2 with TRBJ2-5; unclear D gene. Deletions cut 8 bases from V and 5 bases from J, with 15 bases between. CDR3 length: 13 residues. From germline, CDR1 is SGHTA and CDR2 FQGNSA. Looking up the rest from reference TRBV7-2 and TRBJ2-5 gives the full variable domain: GAGVSQSPSNKVTEKGKDVELRCDPISGHTALYWYRQSLGQGLEFLIYFQGNSAPDKSGLPSDRFSAERTGGSVSTLTIQRTQQEDSAVYLCASRLSVGETQYFGPGTRLLVL.

This clonotype appeared many times. V and J are TRBV7-2 and TRBJ2-7, with D perhaps TRBD2 (5 bases). CDR3 length: 13 residues. CDR1 SGHTA and CDR2 FQGNSA come from the germline V gene. V was cut by 5 bases and J by 1 base, with 9 bases left in between. CDR3 protein: CASSKDFSYEQYF. CDR3 nucleotide sequence: TGTGCCAGCAGCAAGGACTTTTCCTACGAGCAGTACTTC.

Ten or more counts support this clonotype. The chain carries TRBV7-9 and TRBJ2-5, with 10 bases aligning to TRBD1. Germline CDR1 reads SEHNR; CDR2 reads FQNEAQ (reference sequence). V gave up 6 bases and J gave up 5 bases; unmatched junction bases: 9. The CDR3 has 15 residues. The CDR3 bases are TGTGCCAGCAGACCTGACAGGGGGCGAGGGGAGACCCAGTACTTC. Amino acid sequence: CASRPDRGRGETQYF.

With respect to this clonotype: This may arise from a read error, as a much more abundant clone is one base away. The rearrangement joins TRBV10-1 to TRBJ2-7; D not certain. Trimming removed 10 bases at V and 3 bases at J, with 16 bases between. The germline CDR1 and CDR2 sequences are WNHNN and SYGVQD (reference sequence). The CDR3 loop spans 13 amino acids. In DNA, the CDR3 is TGCGCCATCGAAGGAGTAAATCTCTACGAGCAGTACTTC. Translation: CAIEGVNLYEQYF.

This clonotype was seen many times. V gene TRBV7-2 combines with J gene TRBJ2-1; perhaps TRBD1 as D (6 bases). The CDR3 contains 16 residues. Trimming removed 5 bases from V and 7 bases from J, with 21 bases in between. The germline V gene encodes CDR1 SGHTA and CDR2 FQGNSA. In DNA form, the CDR3 reads TGTGCCAGCAGCCCCCAACAGGGATTGGCTCGTAATGAGCAGTTCTTC. Translation gives CASSPQQGLARNEQFF. Complete variable domain (other parts from reference TRBV7-2 and TRBJ2-1): GAGVSQSPSNKVTEKGKDVELRCDPISGHTALYWYRQSLGQGLEFLIYFQGNSAPDKSGLPSDRFSAERTGGSVSTLTIQRTQQEDSAVYLCASSPQQGLARNEQFFGPGTRLTVL.

This clonotype was observed at least ten times. The chain couples TRBV20-1 to TRBJ2-2, with 12 bases identical to TRBD2. The J segment lost 2 bases and the V segment lost 2 bases, leaving 12 bases of the junction unmatched. This CDR3 contains 19 residues. Germline values: CDR1 DFQATT, CDR2 SNEGSKA (reference sequence). The CDR3 reads CSARRMPASGRANTGELFF. Written as DNA, the CDR3 is TGCAGTGCTAGAAGGATGCCGGCTAGCGGGAGGGCCAACACCGGGGAGCTGTTTTTT.

This clonotype was observed many times. CDR3 loop: CSALAGSYNEQFF. CDR3 DNA sequence: TGCAGCGCCCTAGCGGGGTCCTACAATGAGCAGTTCTTC. V and J are TRBV29-1 and TRBJ2-1; 9 positions match TRBD2. Trimming removed 7 bases from V and 1 base from J; junction bases left unmatched: 2. The CDR3 spans 13 residues. Germline V gene data show CDR1 as SQVTM and CDR2 as ANQGSEA.

At least ten counts were recorded for this clonotype. This chain connects TRBV15 to TRBJ2-3; D is ambiguous. The V end was cut by 1 base, the J end by 3 bases, with 8 bases between. Germline values: CDR1 LNHNV, CDR2 YYDKDF (reference sequence). This CDR3 is built from 14 residues. The CDR3 nucleotides read TGTGCCACCAGCAGAGTAACTTCTACAGATACGCAGTATTTT. Residues: CATSRVTSTDTQYF. The full variable domain, its missing parts supplied by reference TRBV15 and TRBJ2-3, is DAMVIQNPRYQVTQFGKPVTLSCSQTLNHNVMYWYQQKSSQAPKLLFHYYDKDFNNEADTPDNFQSRRPNTSFCFLDIRSPGLGDTAMYLCATSRVTSTDTQYFGPGTRLTVL.

This clonotype has more than one count but fewer than ten. The chain is built from TRBV10-2 and TRBJ2-7, with TRBD2 identical over 7 bases. Germline V gene sequence: CDR1 WSHSY, CDR2 SAAADI. V lost 8 bases and J lost 6; bases outside the gene matches: 10. The CDR3 loop spans 13 amino acids. This CDR3 is CASLGGLNPEQYF. CDR3 DNA: TGCGCCAGCCTGGGGGGACTAAATCCCGAGCAGTACTTC.

This clonotype was detected ten times or more. The chain joins TRBV15 to TRBJ1-6; no clear D. This CDR3 comprises 14 residues. Looked up from germline, CDR1 is LNHNV and CDR2 is YYDKDF (reference sequence). V was pared by 5 bases and J by 7 bases, with 12 bases between. The CDR3 spells CATSAPGYNSPLHF. The CDR3 DNA reads TGTGCCACCAGCGCCCCGGGTTACAATTCACCCCTCCACTTT.

In its sample, this clonotype was seen many times. The rearrangement joins TRBV20-1 to TRBJ2-7; weak D call: TRBD1 (6 bases). The length of the CDR3 is 16 residues. Germline V gives CDR1 DFQATT, CDR2 SNEGSKA (reference sequence). Trimming took 0 bases from V and 7 from J, leaving 22 bases between them. The CDR3 is CSAREGTGRGKGEQYF. Written as DNA, the CDR3 is TGCAGTGCTAGAGAGGGGACCGGTAGGGGGAAGGGTGAGCAGTACTTC.

This clonotype was counted ten times or more. The rearrangement joins TRBV4-3 to TRBJ1-2, with TRBD1 identical over 8 bases. V gave up 1 base and J gave up 8 bases; unmatched junction bases: 6. The CDR3 consists of 14 residues. Germline V lookup: CDR1 LGHNA, CDR2 YSLEER. CDR3 nucleotides: TGCGCCAGCAGCCAAGCGCCCCAGGGGGCCGGCTACACCTTC. This gives the protein CASSQAPQGAGYTF.